This T cell receptor (beta chain) was found in a study of monozygotic twins with inflammatory bowel disease. Concerning this clonotype itself: Its antigen is unidentified.

The CDR3 totals 14 residues. CDR1 is DFQATT, CDR2 SNEGSKA, per germline (reference sequence). Whole-study findings and limits: Perhaps reflecting limited power, concordant and discordant twins did not differ in repertoire similarity. Healthy twins showed more clonotype sharing with others than IBD patients, especially patients with disease activity.

TCRalpha and TCRbeta cDNA was put through two nested PCRs of 16 and 9 cycles. TCRdb reprocessed the 5' RACE reads, keeping one entry per CDR3 protein, no DNA. In total, the table holds about 330,000 distinct CDR3 sequences. The rearrangement joins TRBV20-1 to TRBJ2-3; TCRdb's D call of TRBD2 is untestable without DNA. Sequencing was performed on blood. This receptor was taken from a human donor with ulcerative colitis or Crohn's disease, or a healthy co-twin of an affected twin (not recorded which). CDR3 loop: CSAEVGRGTDTQYF.